This T cell receptor (beta chain) was identified during a study of identical twins. Study results and limitations: Cord blood's abundant beta clonotypes had fewer insertions, unlike memory repertoires.

Trimming cost V 6 bases and J 4 bases; bases outside gene matches: 11. CDR1 and CDR2 (germline): SQVTM, ANQGSEA. The CDR3 is 14 residues long. A single record per CDR3 protein comes from TCRdb applying MiXCR to the 5' RACE reads. The sample contains 350,000 to 450,000 distinct CDR3 sequences, around 20% of which appear only once. This clonotype was observed at least ten times. Its specificity is not known. Sequencing was done on a sample of naive T cells sorted from blood. V gene TRBV29-1 combines with J gene TRBJ2-7, with 8 bases matching TRBD1. This receptor was identified in a man aged 50 to 59 in good health. CDR3 loop: CSVAGTGYQYEQYF. The CDR3 bases are TGCAGCGTCGCCGGGACAGGCTACCAATACGAGCAGTACTTC.